The 18 T cell receptor beta chains presented below share a single source sample, sequenced in a study of CD8 T cells in Susac syndrome. Reverse transcription of 0.5 to 1 ug RNA was performed with random hexamers. TCRdb recomputed calls from the immunoSEQ multiplex PCR reads with MiXCR, one row per CDR3 protein. In the table there are approximately 71,000 distinct CDR3 sequences, over 90% of which are singletons. Input material: CD4+ T cells from PBMCs. The receptor source for this set is a human donor with multiple sclerosis.

The chain carries TRBV11-2 and TRBJ2-6; the D gene is possibly TRBD2 (7 bases). CDR1 is SGHAT, CDR2 FQNNGV, per germline. This CDR3 region has 19 residues. V lost 0 bases and J lost 4, with 19 bases in between. CDR3 residues: CASSLDLGGRSPGANVLTF. The CDR3 bases are TGTGCCAGCAGCTTAGATTTGGGGGGGCGAAGCCCCGGGGCCAACGTCCTGACTTTC.

The genes are TRBV7-9 and TRBJ2-3; D is ambiguous. CDR3 length: 12 amino acids. V was pared by 2 bases and J by 5 bases, with 5 bases between. The V gene's germline CDR1 is SEHNR and CDR2 FQNEAQ (reference sequence). The CDR3 reads CASSLNGDTQYF. The CDR3 DNA reads TGTGCCAGCAGCTTAAATGGAGATACGCAGTATTTT. The whole variable domain, filled in from reference TRBV7-9 and TRBJ2-3, reads DTGVSQNPRHKITKRGQNVTFRCDPISEHNRLYWYRQTLGQGPEFLTYFQNEAQLEKSRLLSDRFSAERPKGSFSTLEIQRTEQGDSAMYLCASSLNGDTQYFGPGTRLTVL.

The V and J genes are TRBV7-9 and TRBJ2-7; the D gene is possibly TRBD2 (6 bases). The germline CDR1 and CDR2 sequences are SEHNR and FQNEAQ (reference sequence). This CDR3 comprises 14 residues. V dropped 1 base and J dropped 5 bases, with 12 bases sitting between them. The CDR3 nucleotides are TGTGCCAGCAGCTTAGGGGGACTTGCGGACGAGCAGTACTTC. Residues: CASSLGGLADEQYF.

The chain uses TRBV18 and TRBJ1-2; TRBD1 is a possible D gene (5 bases). CDR1 is KGHSH and CDR2 is LQKENI in the germline V gene. V dropped 6 bases and J dropped 2 bases, with 13 bases sitting between them. The CDR3 is 14 amino acids. The CDR3 spells CASSRGAGNYGYTF. In DNA, the CDR3 is TGTGCCAGCTCCCGTGGCGCAGGGAACTATGGCTACACCTTC.

The V and J genes are TRBV5-1 and TRBJ1-1; D gene ambiguous. This CDR3 spans 13 amino acids. Germline V gives CDR1 SGHRS, CDR2 YFSETQ. V shed 2 bases and J shed 6 bases, with 11 bases lying between them. The CDR3 coding sequence is TGCGCCAGCAGCTTAACCATGGGTCCTGAAGCTTTCTTT. Its translation: CASSLTMGPEAFF.

J is TRBJ2-1 and V is TRBV27, with D possibly being TRBD2 (5 bases). V was shortened by 2 bases and J by 3 bases, with 8 bases between the two germline ends. Germline CDR1 MNHEY, CDR2 SMNVEV (reference sequence). This CDR3 region has 14 residues. In DNA form, the CDR3 reads TGTGCCAGCAGTTTACGGACTTTCTACAATGAGCAGTTCTTC. It encodes CASSLRTFYNEQFF.

The CDR3, as DNA: TGCAGTGAGAGTGGCGGGGCTAGCACAGATACGCAGTATTTT. Translated: CSESGGASTDTQYF. The V gene is TRBV29-1, the J gene TRBJ2-3, with TRBD2 as a possible D gene (6 bases). The CDR3 is 14 amino acids. CDR1 and CDR2 (germline): SQVTM, ANQGSEA.

In nucleotides, the CDR3 is TGTGCCAGCAGCCCCGGGCGGGGCTACACCTTC. Translating it yields CASSPGRGYTF. This chain joins TRBV11-2 and TRBJ1-2, with D unclear. Deletions cut 5 bases from V and 8 bases from J, with 9 bases between. The length of the CDR3 is 11 residues. Germline V gene lookup returns CDR1 SGHAT and CDR2 FQNNGV.

CDR3 bases: TGTGCCAGCAGTTCGGCCGAAGCTAACTATGGCTACACCTTC. This codes for CASSSAEANYGYTF. This chain uses TRBV12-3 or TRBV12-4 with TRBJ1-2; D remains unclear. The CDR3 covers 14 residues. V was clipped by 4 bases and J by 0 bases, with 9 bases between them.

The rearrangement joins TRBV9 to TRBJ1-5; D is perhaps TRBD1 (6 bases). This CDR3 has 14 amino acids. From germline, CDR1 is SGDLS and CDR2 YYNGEE. V gave up 7 bases and J gave up 6 bases, with 17 bases separating them. DNA for the CDR3: TGTGCCAGCTTGGAGAAGAAAGGGGGTCAGCCCCAGCATTTT. Translating it yields CASLEKKGGQPQHF.

The genes are TRBV9 and TRBJ2-5; the D gene is possibly TRBD1 (6 bases). Germline assignment: CDR1 SGDLS and CDR2 YYNGEE. Trimming shortened V by 4 bases and J by 2 bases, and 24 bases separated the two germline ends. The CDR3 contains 18 residues. The CDR3 is CASSLNAPGAGLQETQYF. For the CDR3, the DNA is TGTGCCAGCAGCTTGAATGCACCAGGGGCCGGGTTACAAGAGACCCAGTACTTC.

V usage is TRBV5-1 and J usage is TRBJ2-3; no definite D call. Between the trimmed V and J ends, which lost 4 bases and 2 bases, there was a span of 11 bases. There are 14 residues in the CDR3. CDR1 is SGHRS and CDR2 is YFSETQ in the germline V gene. CDR3 residues: CASSPPRNTDTQYF. For the CDR3, the DNA is TGCGCCAGCAGCCCGCCGCGGAACACAGATACGCAGTATTTT.

The genes are TRBV29-1 and TRBJ1-1, with D hard to call. The CDR3 consists of 16 residues. V gave up 3 bases and J gave up 4 bases, with 21 bases separating them. Germline V CDR1 and CDR2: SQVTM, ANQGSEA. Here the CDR3 DNA reads TGCAGCGTTGATCGCAGATCGAGGAGTTTTGCCACTGAAGCTTTCTTT. Its protein is CSVDRRSRSFATEAFF.

This sequence joins TRBV4-3 and TRBJ1-2; D uncertain. V lost 0 bases, J lost 4 bases, and 9 bases lay in between. This CDR3 contains 14 residues. CDR1 and CDR2 from the germline V gene are LGHNA and YSLEER. The CDR3 DNA is TGCGCCAGCAGCCAAGATGCCAGGACCTATGGCTACACCTTC. It translates to CASSQDARTYGYTF.

The rearrangement links TRBV6-5 to TRBJ2-7; 9 bases fit TRBD1. Germline V lookup: CDR1 MNHEY, CDR2 SVGAGI. The length of the CDR3 is 15 residues. The V and J ends lost 6 bases and 2 bases, in that order; junction bases with no gene match: 8. CDR3 protein: CASSLTGGETYEQYF. CDR3 coding DNA: TGTGCCAGCAGCCTCACAGGGGGCGAGACCTACGAGCAGTACTTC.

V and J are TRBV12-3 or TRBV12-4 and TRBJ2-7; D not certain. The V gene lost 1 base and the J gene lost 2 bases, with 15 bases spanning the gap. This CDR3 has 16 residues. CDR3 sequence: CASSLVGRLRPYEQYF. The CDR3 region has the DNA TGTGCCAGCAGTTTAGTCGGCAGACTTCGACCCTACGAGCAGTACTTC.

The chain links TRBV7-2 to TRBJ1-1; possible D gene TRBD1, 5 bases. In germline, CDR1 is SGHTA, CDR2 FQGNSA. Trimming shortened V by 5 bases and J by 1 base, and 11 bases separated the two germline ends. The CDR3 has 14 amino acids. This CDR3 reads CASSPSTGNTEAFF. For the CDR3, the DNA is TGTGCCAGCAGCCCCAGCACAGGGAACACTGAAGCTTTCTTT.

V gene TRBV7-8 combines with J gene TRBJ1-6; D may be TRBD1 (5 bases). Between the trimmed V and J ends, which lost 5 bases and 8 bases, there was a span of 10 bases. Germline values: CDR1 SGHVS, CDR2 FQNEAQ. The length of the CDR3 is 13 residues. As DNA, the CDR3 is TGTGCCAGCAGCCTAACACAGGATTCACCCCTCCACTTT. This codes for CASSLTQDSPLHF.